This TCR beta chain was identified during a study of T cell repertoires in cytomegalovirus infection. The wider study: Alongside well-studied HLA-B-restricted CMV epitopes, recently identified HLA-C-restricted CMV epitopes were also used. Carrying CMV and the relevant HLA type showed in public TCR beta signatures.

TCRdb re-derived calls from the reads in MiXCR, one entry per CDR3 protein. Here the sample spans about 770,000 distinct CDR3 sequences, 25% to 35% being singletons. This clonotype occurred many times. What it recognizes is unknown. Notes on the study in general: Across the ex vivo response, the dominant clonotypes were HLA-C-restricted CMV-specific TCR beta clonotypes.

The J segment lost 5 bases and the V segment lost 5 bases, leaving 1 base of the junction unmatched. The CDR3 loop spans 13 amino acids. This specimen was cultured CD8+ T cells from PBMCs, taken from culture after CMV antigen stimulation. This chain links TRBV12-3 or TRBV12-4 with TRBJ2-2, with 8 bases identical to TRBD1. The receptor's source is a human donor in good health (CMV status not recorded). Some clones in this sample may be carry-over from other donors' samples. CDR3 sequence (DNA): TGTGCCAGCAGTCGACAGGGGACCGGGGAGCTGTTTTTT. This encodes CASSRQGTGELFF.